Listed below are T cell receptor beta chains from one sample, sequenced in a study of blood T cells in healthy people across ages. TCRdb processed the 5' RACE reads anew with MiXCR; each CDR3 protein has one entry. The sample lists 1.2 million to 1.5 million distinct CDR3 sequences; roughly 45% were seen once. Sample: blood. Receptor source: a woman aged 18-30 years in good health. The conserved cysteine and the conserved F or W are not part of the CDR3 here.

>TRBV27|TRBJ2-7
ASSRSSPSYEQY
>TRBV20-1|TRBJ2-5
SARDATTETQY
>TRBV28|TRBJ2-3
ASSTGQSTDTQY
>TRBV29-1|TRBJ2-1
SAGGRGTSELNEQF
>TRBV5-5|TRBJ2-2
TSSLTTTGELF
>TRBV2|TRBJ2-3
ASSVEAGVADTQY
>TRBV2|TRBJ2-3
ASSDPTTPLY
>TRBV11-2|-
ASSVVIGAEQY
>TRBV11-2|TRBJ2-3
ASSLASGGFGDTQY
>TRBV25-1|TRBJ2-3
ASRPRGLANEQEETDTQY
>TRBV20-1|TRBJ2-5
SARGMTSPNEQY
>TRBV6-1|TRBJ2-3
ASSELVTYAQDTQY
>TRBV6-1|TRBJ1-1
ASSEIAEAF
>TRBV5-1|-
ASSLGQGDNEQY
>TRBV6-1|TRBJ2-1
ASSDGQFINSGRAYEQF
>TRBV6-1|TRBJ2-7
ASSEAGLLEQY
>TRBV5-1|TRBJ1-1
ASSLAGGGYTEAF
>TRBV5-1|-
ASSAGTSGDEQY
>TRBV4-1|TRBJ1-4
ASSQDGGGSEKLF
>TRBV12-3/TRBV12-4|TRBJ1-1
ASSLPGAGAF
>TRBV12-3/TRBV12-4|TRBJ2-5
ASSVGTSGRTQETQY
>TRBV27|TRBJ1-4
ASSLRGTGEKLF
>TRBV7-9|TRBJ1-4
ASRIGTGAEKLF
>TRBV6-5|TRBJ2-7
ASSQSSTGLREQY
>TRBV15|TRBJ1-1
ATSRDLGRASEAF
>TRBV6-1|TRBJ1-2
ASSAGTLPWNYGYT
>TRBV30|-
AWSGRVWEETQY
>TRBV7-2|-
ASSLDWGGGGVPYEQY
>TRBV21-1|TRBJ2-7
ASSKRYRDRESYEQY
>TRBV29-1|TRBJ2-7
SVRSGQNYEQY
>TRBV24-1|TRBJ2-3
ATSGLAGGTDTQY
>TRBV3-1|TRBJ2-2
ASRAYRSDGGELF
>TRBV10-3|TRBJ2-5
AISRTPETQY
>TRBV29-1|TRBJ1-5
SVRTGWGQPQH
>TRBV24-1|TRBJ2-3
ATSEGASDTQY
>TRBV20-1|TRBJ1-2
SAEMPGDYGYT
>TRBV20-1|TRBJ2-7
SAGKPGLAGGRLSYEQY